Described below is a single T cell receptor beta chain sequence and its context. What it binds is not known. The data are from a study of shared clonotypes between healthy human individuals. Looking at the study overall: Researchers assigned three CD4 naive, three CD4 memory, two CD8 naive and one CD8 memory plate to each donor.

Assay used: immunoSEQ multiplex PCR; TCRdb lists only in-frame clones, some missing. The sample has more than 400,000 clones, 90% to 96% seen once. General study points: Rarefaction analysis demonstrated incomplete sorted-subset sequencing notwithstanding large depth. Naive subsets generally exceeded memory subsets in estimated richness.

This receptor was identified in a woman aged 25 to 45 in good health. The sequenced sample consisted of naive CD4+ T cells sorted from blood. Subset given: CD45RA+ positively selected.

The CDR3 loop is CASSFPPNWDEAFF. The CDR3 region has the DNA TGTGCCAGCAGCTTCCCGCCGAATTGGGATGAAGCTTTCTTT. This chain joins TRBV5-4 and TRBJ1-1; D remains unclear. Germline assignment: CDR1 SGHNT and CDR2 YYREEE (reference sequence). With 2 bases removed from V and 7 bases from J, the gap between germline ends came to 15 bases. There are 14 residues in the CDR3.